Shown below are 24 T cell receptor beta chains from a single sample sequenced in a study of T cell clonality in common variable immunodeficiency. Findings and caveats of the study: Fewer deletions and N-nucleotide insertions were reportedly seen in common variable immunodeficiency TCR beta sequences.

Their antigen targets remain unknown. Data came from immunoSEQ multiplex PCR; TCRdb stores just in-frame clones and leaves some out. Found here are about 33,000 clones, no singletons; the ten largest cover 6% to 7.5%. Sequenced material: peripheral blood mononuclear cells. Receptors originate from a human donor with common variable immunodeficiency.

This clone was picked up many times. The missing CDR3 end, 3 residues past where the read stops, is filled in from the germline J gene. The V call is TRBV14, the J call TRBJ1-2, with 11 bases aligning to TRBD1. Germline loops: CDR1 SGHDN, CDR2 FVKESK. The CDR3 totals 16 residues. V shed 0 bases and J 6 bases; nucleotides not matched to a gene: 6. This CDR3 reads CASSQERTGGSDGYTF. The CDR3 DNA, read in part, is TGTGCCAGCAGCCAAGAGAGGACAGGGGGCTCGGATGGC.

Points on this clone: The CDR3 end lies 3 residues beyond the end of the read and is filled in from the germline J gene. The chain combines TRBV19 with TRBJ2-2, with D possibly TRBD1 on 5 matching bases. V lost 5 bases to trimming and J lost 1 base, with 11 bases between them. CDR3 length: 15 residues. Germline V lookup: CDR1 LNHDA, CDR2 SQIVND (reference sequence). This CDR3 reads CASSLQVLNTGELFF. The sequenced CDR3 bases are TGTGCCAGTAGTTTACAGGTACTGAACACCGGGGAG. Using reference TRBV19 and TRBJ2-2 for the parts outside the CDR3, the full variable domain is DGGITQSPKYLFRKEGQNVTLSCEQNLNHDAMYWYRQDPGQGLRLIYYSQIVNDFQKGDIAEGYSVSREKKESFPLTVTSAQKNPTAFYLCASSLQVLNTGELFFGEGSRLTVL.

The part of the CDR3 DNA that was read is TGTGCCATGAGGAGCGGGGGCGGGGCGAATATACCCAGCTCCTACAATGAG. Its translation: CAMRSGGGANIPSSYNE. The whole CDR3 is CAMRSGGGANIPSSYNEQFF. The rearrangement links TRBV10-3 to TRBJ2-1; the match to TRBD2 covers 8 bases. The read stops 3 residues short of the end of the CDR3; the missing end is completed from the germline J gene. CDR1 is ENHRY, CDR2 SYGVKD, per germline. The CDR3 totals 20 residues. V lost 9 bases, J lost 0 bases, and 22 bases stayed unmatched.

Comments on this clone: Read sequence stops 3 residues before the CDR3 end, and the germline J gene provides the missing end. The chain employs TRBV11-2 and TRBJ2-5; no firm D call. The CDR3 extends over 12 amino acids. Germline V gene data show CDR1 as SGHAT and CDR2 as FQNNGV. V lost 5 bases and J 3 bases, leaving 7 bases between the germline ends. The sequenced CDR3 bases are TGTGCCAGCAGCCCTTCGGAAGAGACC. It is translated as CASSPSEET. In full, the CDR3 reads CASSPSEETQYF.

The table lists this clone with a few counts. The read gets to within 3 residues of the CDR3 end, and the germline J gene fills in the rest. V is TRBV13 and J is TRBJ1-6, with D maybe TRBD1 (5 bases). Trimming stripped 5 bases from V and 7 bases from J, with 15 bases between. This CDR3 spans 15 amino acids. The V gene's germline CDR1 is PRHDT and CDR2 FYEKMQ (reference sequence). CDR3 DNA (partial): TGTGCCAGCAGCACCCGACAGACTCAAAATTCACCC. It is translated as CASSTRQTQNSP. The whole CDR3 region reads CASSTRQTQNSPLHF.

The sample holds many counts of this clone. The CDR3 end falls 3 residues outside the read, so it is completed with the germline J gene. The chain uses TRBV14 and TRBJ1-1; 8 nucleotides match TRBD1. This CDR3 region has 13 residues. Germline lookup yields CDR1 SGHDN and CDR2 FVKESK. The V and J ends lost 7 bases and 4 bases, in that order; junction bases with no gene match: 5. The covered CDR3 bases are TGTGCCAGCAAGACAGGGGTGAGCACTGAA. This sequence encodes CASKTGVSTE. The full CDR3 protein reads CASKTGVSTEAFF.

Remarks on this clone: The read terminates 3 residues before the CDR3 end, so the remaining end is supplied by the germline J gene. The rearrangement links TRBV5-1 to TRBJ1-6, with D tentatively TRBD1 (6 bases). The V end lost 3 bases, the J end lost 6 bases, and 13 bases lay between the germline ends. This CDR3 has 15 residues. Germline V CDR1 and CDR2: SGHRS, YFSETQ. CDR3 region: CASSSEIGGNSPLHF. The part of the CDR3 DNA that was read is TGCGCCAGCAGCTCCGAAATAGGGGGTAATTCACCC.

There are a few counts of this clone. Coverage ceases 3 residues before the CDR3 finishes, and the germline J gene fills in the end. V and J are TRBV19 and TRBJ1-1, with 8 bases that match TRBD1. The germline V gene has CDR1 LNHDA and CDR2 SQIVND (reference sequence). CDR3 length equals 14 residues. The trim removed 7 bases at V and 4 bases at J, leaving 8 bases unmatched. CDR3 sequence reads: CASIWTGSVTEAFF. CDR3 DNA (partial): TGTGCCAGTATCTGGACAGGGAGCGTCACTGAA. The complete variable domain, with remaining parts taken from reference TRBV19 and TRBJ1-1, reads DGGITQSPKYLFRKEGQNVTLSCEQNLNHDAMYWYRQDPGQGLRLIYYSQIVNDFQKGDIAEGYSVSREKKESFPLTVTSAQKNPTAFYLCASIWTGSVTEAFFGQGTRLTVV.

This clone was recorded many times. CDR3 in amino acids: CSAREFGDSSSGNTIYF. The CDR3 DNA, read in part, is TGCAGTGCTAGGGAGTTTGGGGACTCCTCCTCTGGAAACACC. The V call is TRBV20-1, the J call TRBJ1-3, with D possibly TRBD1 on 5 matching bases. The read finishes 3 residues shy of the CDR3 end, and the germline J gene is used to complete it. Trimming took 3 bases from V and 0 from J, leaving 18 bases between them. Germline CDR1 reads DFQATT; CDR2 reads SNEGSKA (reference sequence). This CDR3 contains 17 residues.

Incomplete CDR3 DNA: TGTGCCAGCAGTGGAAGTAGCGGGGTCCAAGAGACC. This gives the protein CASSGSSGVQET. In full, the CDR3 is CASSGSSGVQETQYF. The rearrangement joins TRBV6-1 to TRBJ2-5; TRBD2 aligns across 8 bases. Read data end 3 residues before the CDR3 end; the end is taken from the germline J gene. CDR1 MNHNS and CDR2 SASEGT come from the germline V gene. V shed 4 bases, J shed 1 base, and the junction held 5 bases outside the gene matches. The CDR3 is 15 residues long.

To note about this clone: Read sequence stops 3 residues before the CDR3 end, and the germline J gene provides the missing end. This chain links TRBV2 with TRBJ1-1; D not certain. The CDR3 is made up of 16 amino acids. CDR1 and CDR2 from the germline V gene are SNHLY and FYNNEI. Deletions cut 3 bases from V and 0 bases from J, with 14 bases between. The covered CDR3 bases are TGTGCCAGCAGTGAGAGGCGGATCCTAATGAACACTGAA. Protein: CASSERRILMNTE. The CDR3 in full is CASSERRILMNTEAFF.

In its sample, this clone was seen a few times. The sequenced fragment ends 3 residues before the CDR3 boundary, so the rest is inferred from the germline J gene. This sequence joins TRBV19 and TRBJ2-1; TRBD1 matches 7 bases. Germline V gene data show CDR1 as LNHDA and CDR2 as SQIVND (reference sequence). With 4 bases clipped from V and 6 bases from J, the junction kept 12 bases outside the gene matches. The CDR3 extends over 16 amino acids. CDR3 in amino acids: CASSTLIDRDGNEQFF. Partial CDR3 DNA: TGTGCCAGTAGTACGTTAATCGACAGGGACGGCAATGAG.

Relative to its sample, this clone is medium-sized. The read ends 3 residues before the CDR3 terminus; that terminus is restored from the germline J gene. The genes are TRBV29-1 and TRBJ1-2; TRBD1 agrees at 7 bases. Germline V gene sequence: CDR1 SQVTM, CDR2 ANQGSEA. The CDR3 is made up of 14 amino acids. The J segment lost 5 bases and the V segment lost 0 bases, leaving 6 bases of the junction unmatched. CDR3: CSVEETGQGYGYTF. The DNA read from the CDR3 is TGCAGCGTTGAAGAGACAGGGCAGGGGTATGGC. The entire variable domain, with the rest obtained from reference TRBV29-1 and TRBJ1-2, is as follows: SAVISQKPSRDICQRGTSLTIQCQVDSQVTMMFWYRQQPGQSLTLIATANQGSEATYESGFVIDKFPISRPNLTFSTLTVSNMSPEDSSIYLCSVEETGQGYGYTFGSGTRLTVV.

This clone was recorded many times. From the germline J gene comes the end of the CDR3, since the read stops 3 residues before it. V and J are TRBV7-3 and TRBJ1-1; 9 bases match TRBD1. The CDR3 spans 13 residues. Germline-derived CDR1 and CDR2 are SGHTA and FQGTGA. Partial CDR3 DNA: TGTGCCAGCAGCCCCCTTGGGACAGGGCCT. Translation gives CASSPLGTGP. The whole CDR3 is CASSPLGTGPAFF.

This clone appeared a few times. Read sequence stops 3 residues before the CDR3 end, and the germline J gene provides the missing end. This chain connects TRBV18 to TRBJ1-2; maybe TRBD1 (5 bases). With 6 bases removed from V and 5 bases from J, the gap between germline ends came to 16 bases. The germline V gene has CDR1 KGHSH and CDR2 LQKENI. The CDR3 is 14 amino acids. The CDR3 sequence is CASSLGLGEYGYTF. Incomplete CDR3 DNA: TGTGCCAGCTCCCTGGGACTGGGGGAATATGGC.

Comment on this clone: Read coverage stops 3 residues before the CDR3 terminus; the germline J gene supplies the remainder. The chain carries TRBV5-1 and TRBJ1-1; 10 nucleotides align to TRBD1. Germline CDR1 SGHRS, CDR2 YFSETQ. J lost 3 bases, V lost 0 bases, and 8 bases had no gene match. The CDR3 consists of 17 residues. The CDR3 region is CASSLAGTGDLDTEAFF. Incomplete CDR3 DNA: TGCGCCAGCAGCTTGGCCGGGACAGGGGATCTGGACACTGAA. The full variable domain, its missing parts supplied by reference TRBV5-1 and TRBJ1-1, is KAGVTQTPRYLIKTRGQQVTLSCSPISGHRSVSWYQQTPGQGLQFLFEYFSETQRNKGNFPGRFSGRQFSNSRSEMNVSTLELGDSALYLCASSLAGTGDLDTEAFFGQGTRLTVV.

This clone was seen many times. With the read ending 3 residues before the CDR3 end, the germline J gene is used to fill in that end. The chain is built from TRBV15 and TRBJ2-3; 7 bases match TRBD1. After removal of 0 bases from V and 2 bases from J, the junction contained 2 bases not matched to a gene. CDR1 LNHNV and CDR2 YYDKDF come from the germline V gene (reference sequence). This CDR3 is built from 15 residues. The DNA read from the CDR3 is TGTGCCACCAGCAGAGACAGGGGGACCACAGATACG. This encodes CATSRDRGTTDT. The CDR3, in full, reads CATSRDRGTTDTQYF.

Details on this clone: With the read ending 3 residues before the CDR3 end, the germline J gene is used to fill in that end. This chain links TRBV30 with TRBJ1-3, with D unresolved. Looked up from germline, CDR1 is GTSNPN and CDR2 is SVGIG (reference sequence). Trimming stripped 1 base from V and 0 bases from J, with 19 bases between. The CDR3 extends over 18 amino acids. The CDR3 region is CAWSGPSSKPYSGNTIYF. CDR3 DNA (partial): TGTGCCTGGAGTGGCCCTTCGAGCAAGCCTTACTCTGGAAACACC.

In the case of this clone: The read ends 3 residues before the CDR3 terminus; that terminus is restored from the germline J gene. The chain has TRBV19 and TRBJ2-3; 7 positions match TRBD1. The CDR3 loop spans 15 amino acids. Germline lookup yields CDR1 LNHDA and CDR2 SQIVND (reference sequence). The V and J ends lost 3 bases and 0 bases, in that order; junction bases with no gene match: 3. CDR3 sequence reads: CASSISGQSTDTQYF. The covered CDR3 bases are TGTGCCAGTAGTATTTCGGGACAGAGCACAGATACG.

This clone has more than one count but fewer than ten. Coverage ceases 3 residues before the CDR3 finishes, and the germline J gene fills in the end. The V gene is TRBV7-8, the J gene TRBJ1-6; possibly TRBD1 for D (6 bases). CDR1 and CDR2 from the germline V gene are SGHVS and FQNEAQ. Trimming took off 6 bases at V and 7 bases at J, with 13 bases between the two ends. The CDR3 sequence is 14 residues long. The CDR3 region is CASSIGTQNSPLHF. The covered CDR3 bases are TGTGCCAGCAGTATAGGGACACAAAATTCACCC.

The CDR3 bases that were read are TGTGCCAGCATCTCCAGGGTAAACTACGAG. As protein: CASISRVNYE. The entire CDR3 sequence reads CASISRVNYEQYF. The chain employs TRBV2 and TRBJ2-7, with D tentatively TRBD1 (5 bases). Read sequence stops 3 residues before the CDR3 end, and the germline J gene provides the missing end. V lost 7 bases, J lost 3 bases, and 13 bases lay in between. Germline V gives CDR1 SNHLY, CDR2 FYNNEI. The CDR3 contains 13 residues.

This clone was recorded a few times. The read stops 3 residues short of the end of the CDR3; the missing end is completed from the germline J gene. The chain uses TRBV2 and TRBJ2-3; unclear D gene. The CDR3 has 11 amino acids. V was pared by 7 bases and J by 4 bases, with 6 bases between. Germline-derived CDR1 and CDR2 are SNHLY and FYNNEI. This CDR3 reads CASTEADTQYF. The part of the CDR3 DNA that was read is TGTGCCAGCACCGAGGCAGATACG.

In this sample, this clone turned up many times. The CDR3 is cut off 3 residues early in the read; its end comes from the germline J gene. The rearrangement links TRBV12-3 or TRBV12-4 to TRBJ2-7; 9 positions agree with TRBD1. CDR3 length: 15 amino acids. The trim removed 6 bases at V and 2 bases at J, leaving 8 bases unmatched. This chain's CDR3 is CASSKAGTGTYEQYF. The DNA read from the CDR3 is TGTGCCAGCAGCAAAGCCGGGACAGGGACCTACGAG.

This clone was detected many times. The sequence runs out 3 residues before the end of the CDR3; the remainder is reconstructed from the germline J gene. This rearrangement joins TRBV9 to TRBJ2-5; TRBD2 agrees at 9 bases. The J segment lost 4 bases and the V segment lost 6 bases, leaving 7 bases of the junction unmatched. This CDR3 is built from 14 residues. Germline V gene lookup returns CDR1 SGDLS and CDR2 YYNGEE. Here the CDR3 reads CASTGGGAGETQYF. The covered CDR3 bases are TGTGCCAGCACCGGCGGGGGGGCCGGAGAGACC.